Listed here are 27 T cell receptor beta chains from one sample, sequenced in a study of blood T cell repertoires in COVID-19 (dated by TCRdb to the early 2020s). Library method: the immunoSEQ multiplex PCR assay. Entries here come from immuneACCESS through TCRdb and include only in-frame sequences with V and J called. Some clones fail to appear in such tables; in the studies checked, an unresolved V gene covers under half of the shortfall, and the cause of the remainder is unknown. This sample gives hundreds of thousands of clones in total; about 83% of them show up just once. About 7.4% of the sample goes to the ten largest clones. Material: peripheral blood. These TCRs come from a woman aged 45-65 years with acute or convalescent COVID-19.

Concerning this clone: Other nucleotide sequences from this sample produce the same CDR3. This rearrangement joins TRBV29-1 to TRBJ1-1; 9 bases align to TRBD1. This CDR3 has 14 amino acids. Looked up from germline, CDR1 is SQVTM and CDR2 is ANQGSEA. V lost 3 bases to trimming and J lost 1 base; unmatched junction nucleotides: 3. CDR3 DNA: TGCAGCGTTGACCCGGGACAGGGGAACACTGAAGCTTTCTTT. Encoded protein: CSVDPGQGNTEAFF.

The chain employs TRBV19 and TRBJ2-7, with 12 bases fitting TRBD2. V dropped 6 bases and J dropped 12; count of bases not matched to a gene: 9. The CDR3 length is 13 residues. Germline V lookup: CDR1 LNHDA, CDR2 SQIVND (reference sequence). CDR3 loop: CASSRLAGEHLYF. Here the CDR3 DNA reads TGTGCCAGTAGCAGACTAGCGGGAGAACATCTGTACTTC.

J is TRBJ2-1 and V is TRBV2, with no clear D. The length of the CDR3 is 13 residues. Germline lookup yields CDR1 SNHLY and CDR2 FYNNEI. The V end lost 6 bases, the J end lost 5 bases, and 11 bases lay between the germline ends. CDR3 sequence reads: CASRLRVDNEQFF. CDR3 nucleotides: TGTGCCAGCAGGCTACGGGTCGACAATGAGCAGTTCTTC.

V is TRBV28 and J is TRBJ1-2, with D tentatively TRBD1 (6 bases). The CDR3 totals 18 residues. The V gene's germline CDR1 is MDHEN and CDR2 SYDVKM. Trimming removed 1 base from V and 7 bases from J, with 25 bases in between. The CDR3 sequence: CASSLLADLGGAWAGYTF. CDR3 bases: TGTGCCAGCAGTTTATTGGCCGATTTAGGGGGTGCTTGGGCTGGCTACACCTTC.

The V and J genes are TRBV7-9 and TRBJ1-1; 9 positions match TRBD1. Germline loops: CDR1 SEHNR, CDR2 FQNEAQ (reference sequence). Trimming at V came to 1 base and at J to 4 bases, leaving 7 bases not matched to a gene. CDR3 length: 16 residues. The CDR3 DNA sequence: TGTGCCAGCAGCTTAGGGTCCGGACAGGGGCTCACTGAAGCTTTCTTT. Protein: CASSLGSGQGLTEAFF.

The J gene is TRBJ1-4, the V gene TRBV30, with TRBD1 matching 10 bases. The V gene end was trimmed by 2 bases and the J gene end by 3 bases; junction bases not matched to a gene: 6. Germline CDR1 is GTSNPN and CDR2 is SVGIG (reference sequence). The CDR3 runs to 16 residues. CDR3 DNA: TGTGCCTGGAGTCCCCGGGGACAGGGGTCTAATGAAAAACTGTTTTTT. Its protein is CAWSPRGQGSNEKLFF.

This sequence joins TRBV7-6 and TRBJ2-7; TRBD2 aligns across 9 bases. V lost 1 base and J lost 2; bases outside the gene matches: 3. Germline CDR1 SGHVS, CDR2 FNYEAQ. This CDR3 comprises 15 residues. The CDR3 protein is CASSLEASGAYEQYF. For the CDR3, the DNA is TGTGCCAGCAGCTTAGAGGCTAGCGGGGCCTACGAGCAGTACTTC.

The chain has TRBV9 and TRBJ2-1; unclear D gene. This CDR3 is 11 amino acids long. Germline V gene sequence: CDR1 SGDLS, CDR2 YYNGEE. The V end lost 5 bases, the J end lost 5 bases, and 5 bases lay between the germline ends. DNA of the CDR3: TGTGCCAGCAGTGCAGACAATGAGCAGTTCTTC. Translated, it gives CASSADNEQFF.

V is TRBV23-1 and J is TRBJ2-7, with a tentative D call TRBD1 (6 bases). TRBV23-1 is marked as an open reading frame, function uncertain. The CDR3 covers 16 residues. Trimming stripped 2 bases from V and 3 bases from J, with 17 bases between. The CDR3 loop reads CASSQAGQLAGYEQYF. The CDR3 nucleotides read TGCGCCAGCAGTCAAGCTGGACAGCTGGCTGGCTACGAGCAGTACTTC.

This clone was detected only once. CDR3 nucleotide sequence: TGTGCCACCAGCAGAGGGACTAGCGGGAGCGAGCAGTACTTC. Translated, it gives CATSRGTSGSEQYF. The chain couples TRBV15 to TRBJ2-7; 13 bases align to TRBD2. J lost 6 bases, V lost 1 base, and 0 bases had no gene match. This CDR3 spans 14 amino acids. Germline assignment: CDR1 LNHNV and CDR2 YYDKDF (reference sequence).

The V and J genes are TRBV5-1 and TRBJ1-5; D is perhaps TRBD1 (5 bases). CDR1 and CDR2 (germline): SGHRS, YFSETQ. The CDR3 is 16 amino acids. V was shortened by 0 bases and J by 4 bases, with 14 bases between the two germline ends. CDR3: CASSLVPSSGNQPQHF. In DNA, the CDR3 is TGCGCCAGCAGCTTGGTTCCCAGCTCAGGGAATCAGCCCCAGCATTTT. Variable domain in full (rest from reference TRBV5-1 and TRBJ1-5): KAGVTQTPRYLIKTRGQQVTLSCSPISGHRSVSWYQQTPGQGLQFLFEYFSETQRNKGNFPGRFSGRQFSNSRSEMNVSTLELGDSALYLCASSLVPSSGNQPQHFGDGTRLSIL.

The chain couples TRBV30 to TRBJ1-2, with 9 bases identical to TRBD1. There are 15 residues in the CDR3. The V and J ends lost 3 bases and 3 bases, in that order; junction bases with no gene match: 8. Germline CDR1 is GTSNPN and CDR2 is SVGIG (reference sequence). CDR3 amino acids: CAWSRRQGGYYGYTF. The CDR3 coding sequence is TGTGCCTGGAGCAGGAGACAGGGGGGCTACTATGGCTACACCTTC. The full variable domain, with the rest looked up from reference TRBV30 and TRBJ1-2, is SQTIHQWPATLVQPVGSPLSLECTVEGTSNPNLYWYRQAAGRGLQLLFYSVGIGQISSEVPQNLSASRPQDRQFILSSKKLLLSDSGFYLCAWSRRQGGYYGYTFGSGTRLTVV.

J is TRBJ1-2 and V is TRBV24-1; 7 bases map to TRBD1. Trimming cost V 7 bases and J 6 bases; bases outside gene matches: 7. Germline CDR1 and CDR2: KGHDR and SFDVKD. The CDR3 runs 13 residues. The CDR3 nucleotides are TGTGCCACCAGGGGACAGCGGTCCGATGGCTACACCTTC. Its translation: CATRGQRSDGYTF.

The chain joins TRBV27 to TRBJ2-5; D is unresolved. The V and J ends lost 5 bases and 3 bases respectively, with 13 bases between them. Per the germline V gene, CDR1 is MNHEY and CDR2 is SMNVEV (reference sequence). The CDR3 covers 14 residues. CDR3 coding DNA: TGTGCCAGCAGTCAGGTGGGCCTGGAAGAGACCCAGTACTTC. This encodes CASSQVGLEETQYF.

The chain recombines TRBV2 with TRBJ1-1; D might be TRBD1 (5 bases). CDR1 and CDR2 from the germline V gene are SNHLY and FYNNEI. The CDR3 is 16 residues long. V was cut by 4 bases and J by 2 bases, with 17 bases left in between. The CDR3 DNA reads TGTGCCAGCAGTGCCCGGGCAGGGTTGAGCAACACTGAAGCTTTCTTT. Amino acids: CASSARAGLSNTEAFF.

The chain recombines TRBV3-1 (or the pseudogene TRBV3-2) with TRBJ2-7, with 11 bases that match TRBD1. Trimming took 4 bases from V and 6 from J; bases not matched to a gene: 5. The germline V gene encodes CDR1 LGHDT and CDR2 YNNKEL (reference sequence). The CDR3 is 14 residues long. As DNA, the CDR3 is TGTGCCAGCAGCCCCCGGACAGGGGGCATCGAGCAGTACTTC. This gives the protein CASSPRTGGIEQYF.

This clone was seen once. The DNA for the CDR3 is TGTGCCAGCAGCCTGGCAACTAGCGGGAGGGCCGATGAGCAGTACTTC. Translation: CASSLATSGRADEQYF. The chain couples TRBV5-8 to TRBJ2-7, with 13 bases fitting TRBD2. The CDR3 is 16 residues long. J lost 7 bases, V lost 4 bases, and 11 bases had no gene match. The germline V gene has CDR1 SGHTS and CDR2 YDEGEE.

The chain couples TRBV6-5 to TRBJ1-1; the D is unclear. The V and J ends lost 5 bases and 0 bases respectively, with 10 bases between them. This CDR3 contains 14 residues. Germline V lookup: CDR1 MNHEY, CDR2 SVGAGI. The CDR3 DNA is TGTGCCAGCAGTCTGGGCAGCATGAACACTGAAGCTTTCTTT. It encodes CASSLGSMNTEAFF.

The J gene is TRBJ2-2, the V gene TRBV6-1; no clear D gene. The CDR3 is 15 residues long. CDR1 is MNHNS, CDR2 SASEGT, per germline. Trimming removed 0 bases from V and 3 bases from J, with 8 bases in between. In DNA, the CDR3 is TGTGCCAGCAGTGAAGCGGCCACATACACCGGGGAGCTGTTTTTT. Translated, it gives CASSEAATYTGELFF.

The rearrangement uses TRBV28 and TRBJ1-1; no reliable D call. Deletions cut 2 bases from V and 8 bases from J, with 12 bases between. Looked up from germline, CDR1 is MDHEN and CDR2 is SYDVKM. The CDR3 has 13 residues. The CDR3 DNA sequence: TGTGCCAGCAGTTTAGATAAGAGGGCCGAAGCTTTCTTT. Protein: CASSLDKRAEAFF.

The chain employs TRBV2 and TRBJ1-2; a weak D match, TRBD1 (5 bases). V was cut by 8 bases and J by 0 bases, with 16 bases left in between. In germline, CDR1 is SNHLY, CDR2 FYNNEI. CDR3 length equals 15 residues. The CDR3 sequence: CASHPQGLANYGYTF. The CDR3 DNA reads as TGTGCCAGCCACCCCCAGGGCTTAGCTAACTATGGCTACACCTTC.

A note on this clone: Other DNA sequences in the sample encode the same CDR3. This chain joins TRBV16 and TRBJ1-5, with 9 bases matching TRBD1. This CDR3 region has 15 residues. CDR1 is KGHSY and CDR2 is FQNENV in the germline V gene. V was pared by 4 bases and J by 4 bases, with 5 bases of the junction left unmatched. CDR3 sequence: CASSPSGQGNQPQHF. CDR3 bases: TGTGCCAGCAGCCCCTCGGGACAGGGTAATCAGCCCCAGCATTTT.

CDR3 residues: CATSPGTYYENEQFF. The CDR3 DNA reads as TGTGCCACCAGTCCCGGGACTTATTACGAAAATGAGCAGTTCTTC. The rearrangement links TRBV24-1 to TRBJ2-1, with D tentatively TRBD2 (6 bases). Germline loops: CDR1 KGHDR, CDR2 SFDVKD. V lost 6 bases and J lost 7, with 18 bases in between. This CDR3 spans 15 amino acids.

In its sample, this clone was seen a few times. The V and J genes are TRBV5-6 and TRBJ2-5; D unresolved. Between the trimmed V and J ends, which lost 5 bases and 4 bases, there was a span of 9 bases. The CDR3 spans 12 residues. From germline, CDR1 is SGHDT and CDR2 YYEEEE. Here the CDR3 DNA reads TGTGCCAGCAGTCGTAATCGAGAGACCCAGTACTTC. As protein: CASSRNRETQYF.

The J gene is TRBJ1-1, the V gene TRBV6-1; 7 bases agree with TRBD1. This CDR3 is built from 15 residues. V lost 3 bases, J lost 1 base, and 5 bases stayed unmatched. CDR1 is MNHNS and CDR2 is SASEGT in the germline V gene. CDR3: CASSDPSGGNTEAFF. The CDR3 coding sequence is TGTGCCAGCAGTGATCCTTCAGGGGGGAACACTGAAGCTTTCTTT.

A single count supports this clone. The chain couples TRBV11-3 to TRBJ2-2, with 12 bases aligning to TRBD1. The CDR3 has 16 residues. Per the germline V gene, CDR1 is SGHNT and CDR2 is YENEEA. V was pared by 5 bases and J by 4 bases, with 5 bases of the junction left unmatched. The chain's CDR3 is CASSPGQGASTGELFF. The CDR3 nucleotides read TGTGCCAGCAGCCCGGGACAGGGGGCTAGCACCGGGGAGCTGTTTTTT.

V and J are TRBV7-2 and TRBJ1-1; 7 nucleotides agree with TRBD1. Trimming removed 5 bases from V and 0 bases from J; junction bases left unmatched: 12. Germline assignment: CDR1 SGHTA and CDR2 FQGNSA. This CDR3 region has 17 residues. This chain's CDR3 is CASSPRTGQLMNTEAFF. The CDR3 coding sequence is TGTGCCAGCAGCCCCCGCACGGGACAGCTCATGAACACTGAAGCTTTCTTT.